In this sample, the clone carrying this T cell receptor (beta chain) turned up a few times. What it binds is not known. Germline values: CDR1 LGHDT, CDR2 YNNKEL (reference sequence). The V gene lost 4 bases and the J gene lost 5 bases, with 6 bases spanning the gap. The CDR3 length is 12 residues. This sample was included in a study of T-cell memory formation after mild COVID-19. Whole-study findings and limits: The second-wave clones peaking on day 37 were not confirmed as SARS-CoV-2-specific. Pre-infection memory carried some responding clones, suggesting that cross-reactive memory joined.

cDNA libraries for TCR alpha and TCR beta, carrying sample barcodes and UMIs, came from 5'RACE with constant-segment primers. TCRdb processed the 5' RACE reads anew with MiXCR; each CDR3 protein has one entry. Of around 300,000 distinct CDR3 sequences in the sample, approximately 19% were seen once. Sequencing was done on a sample of PBMCs or a T cell subset sorted from them (not recorded which). The V gene is TRBV3-1, the J gene TRBJ2-4; tentative D call: TRBD1 (5 bases). The TCR comes from a man between 18 and 29 years old who had mild COVID-19 (a few samples of this study predate the infection). Cell type and time point are not known. CDR3 DNA: TGTGCCAGCAGCCGACAGCAAAACATTCAGTACTTC. It specifies CASSRQQNIQYF. Full variable domain (missing parts from reference TRBV3-1 and TRBJ2-4): DTAVSQTPKYLVTQMGNDKSIKCEQNLGHDTMYWYKQDSKKFLKIMFSYNNKELIINETVPNRFSPKSPDKAHLNLHINSLELGDSAVYFCASSRQQNIQYFGAGTRLSVL.